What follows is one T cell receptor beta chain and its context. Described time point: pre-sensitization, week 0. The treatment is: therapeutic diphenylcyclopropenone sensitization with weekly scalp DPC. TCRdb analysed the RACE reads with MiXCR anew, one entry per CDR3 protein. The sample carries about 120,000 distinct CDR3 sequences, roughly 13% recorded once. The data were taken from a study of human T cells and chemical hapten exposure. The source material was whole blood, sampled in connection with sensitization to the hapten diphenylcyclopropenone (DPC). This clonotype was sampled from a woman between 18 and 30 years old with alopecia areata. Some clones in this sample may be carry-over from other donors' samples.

The CDR3 bases are TGTGCCAGCAGTCCGACTCTGGGCAATCAGCCCCAGCATTTT. It yields the protein CASSPTLGNQPQHF. The chain recombines TRBV6-1 with TRBJ1-5, with unresolved D. There are 14 residues in the CDR3. Germline assignment: CDR1 MNHNS and CDR2 SASEGT. Trimming left V 5 bases short and J 2 bases short, with 10 bases between.